These T cell receptor beta chains were read from a single sample in a study of blood T cell repertoires in COVID-19. The table came from immunoSEQ multiplex PCR; TCRdb's copy has only in-frame clones and leaves some out. The sample consists of 50,000 to 65,000 clones, roughly 84% of them appearing once. The sequencing input was peripheral blood. The receptor set was obtained from a man aged 60 to 75 with COVID-19, enrolled during active disease. Both conserved end residues are part of each CDR3. A D gene is named only where the DNA matches it firmly. Size is omitted from some rows. Given values are once, few, many or a class for expanded clones.

TRBV19,NA,TRBJ1-1,NA,TGTGCCGTGGCGATGGGGCTCGGTACTGAAGCTTTCTTT,CAVAMGLGTEAFF
TRBV2,NA,TRBJ2-3,NA,TGTGCCAGCAGGTTCGGAGATACGCAGTATTTT,CASRFGDTQYF
TRBV7-3,NA,TRBJ2-3,NA,TGTGCCAGCAGCTATAGCGGCACAGATACGCAGTATTTT,CASSYSGTDTQYF
TRBV7-9,TRBD1,TRBJ2-3,NA,TGTGCCAGCAGCCAAGGACAGGGGATAGATTCAGATACGCAGTATTTT,CASSQGQGIDSDTQYF
TRBV6-4,TRBD1,TRBJ2-7,NA,TGTGCCAGCAGTCGCCCCGGGACAGCCCGTTCCTACGAGCAGTACTTC,CASSRPGTARSYEQYF
TRBV2,TRBD1,TRBJ1-5,NA,TGTGCCAGCAGTGAACCTCTTATGGGGACAGCCAATCAGCCCCAGCATTTT,CASSEPLMGTANQPQHF
TRBV6-5,NA,TRBJ2-5,NA,TGTGCCAGCAGTCGGGAGAAAAAAGAGACCCAGTACTTC,CASSREKKETQYF
TRBV5-4,NA,TRBJ2-3,NA,TGTGCCAGCAGCTTGGGGGGGGACAGCTCGGTAGATACGCAGTATTTT,CASSLGGDSSVDTQYF
TRBV11-2,NA,TRBJ2-6,NA,TGTGCCAGCACCAAGCGGACTCACAGCTCTGGGGCCAACGTCCTGACTTTC,CASTKRTHSSGANVLTF
TRBV6-5,NA,TRBJ2-1,NA,TGTGCCAGCAGCCGAGGGGGACAATACTACAATGAGCAGTTCTTC,CASSRGGQYYNEQFF
TRBV19,TRBD1,TRBJ1-5,few,TGTGCCAGTAGTATAAAGGACAGGTATCAGCCCCAGCATTTT,CASSIKDRYQPQHF
TRBV18,NA,TRBJ1-4,NA,TGTGCCAGCTCACCACGTGGGGTTCTGGGGAGTAATGAAAAACTGTTTTTT,CASSPRGVLGSNEKLFF
TRBV2,NA,TRBJ2-1,NA,TGTGCCAGCAGTGACAGGGAAAAGGCGCAGTTCTTC,CASSDREKAQFF
TRBV7-9,NA,TRBJ1-4,NA,TGTGCCAGCAGCTTACATTTAAGGGGCAATGAAAAACTGTTTTTT,CASSLHLRGNEKLFF
TRBV10-3,NA,TRBJ2-7,NA,TGTGCCATCACTGCCGGGACTGCCAGCTCCTACGAGCAGTACTTC,CAITAGTASSYEQYF
TRBV10-1,NA,TRBJ1-1,NA,TGCGCCAGCAGTGAGTCGGTGCGACGGGACACTGAAGCTTTCTTT,CASSESVRRDTEAFF
TRBV19,NA,TRBJ2-1,once,TGTGCCAGTAGTATAGCGGTAAGCTCCTACAATGAGCAGTTCTTC,CASSIAVSSYNEQFF
TRBV5-4,NA,TRBJ2-7,NA,TGTGCCAGCAGCTTAGCAGGGCACTACGAGCAGTACTTC,CASSLAGHYEQYF
TRBV6-6,NA,TRBJ1-5,NA,TGTGCCAGCAGTTACGTCTTGGGGAGCCAGCCTCAGCCCCAGCATTTT,CASSYVLGSQPQPQHF
TRBV9,NA,TRBJ2-3,NA,TGTGCCAGCAGCGTAGCGGGATTAAACACAGATACGCAGTATTTT,CASSVAGLNTDTQYF
TRBV12-3/TRBV12-4,NA,TRBJ1-5,few,TGTGCCAGCAGTAATAGACAGCCCCAGCATTTT,CASSNRQPQHF
TRBV6-5,TRBD2,TRBJ2-2,NA,TGTGCCAGCACCCCGACTAGCGGGGCACCGGGGGAGCTGTTTTTT,CASTPTSGAPGELFF
TRBV4-1,TRBD1,TRBJ1-2,few,TGCGCCAGCAGCCATACCGGGACAGGTAACTATGGCTACACCTTC,CASSHTGTGNYGYTF
TRBV6-2/TRBV6-3,TRBD2,TRBJ2-5,NA,TGTGCCAGCAGTTCACGGACTAGCGGGAGGGCCGCCCAAGAGACCCAGTACTTC,CASSSRTSGRAAQETQYF
TRBV21-1,NA,TRBJ2-7,NA,TGTGCCAGCAGCAGACAGCGGGAGCCCTACGAGCAGTACTTC,CASSRQREPYEQYF
TRBV5-5,TRBD1,TRBJ2-7,once,TGTGCCAGCAGCTTGGAGTGGACAGGGGTGGGGGAGCAGTACTTC,CASSLEWTGVGEQYF
TRBV2,TRBD2,TRBJ2-1,NA,TGTGCCAGTAGCGGGGGGGCTAGGGGTGAGCAGTTCTTC,CASSGGARGEQFF
TRBV20-1,NA,TRBJ2-3,NA,TGCAGTGCTAGTGGTATAGCAGTCAGCACAGATACGCAGTATTTT,CSASGIAVSTDTQYF
TRBV18,NA,TRBJ2-7,NA,TGTGCCAGCTCACCATCGGCTGAGGGTGGGGACGAGCAGTACTTC,CASSPSAEGGDEQYF
TRBV9,NA,TRBJ1-3,few,TGTGCCAGCAGCGTAGACGGGGGATCGGGTGGAAACACCATATATTTT,CASSVDGGSGGNTIYF
TRBV20-1,NA,TRBJ1-2,NA,TGCAGTGCGAGTTCGGACCCCGGAGGGAGCGGAGGCTACACCTTC,CSASSDPGGSGGYTF
TRBV19,TRBD2,TRBJ2-1,NA,TGTGCCACGAATCTCGGGGCGGGGGGGCAAAATGAGCAGTTCTTC,CATNLGAGGQNEQFF
TRBV19,TRBD2,TRBJ2-1,NA,TGTGCCAGTAGTATACAACTAGCGGGAGGGCCAGGAGAGCAGTTCTTC,CASSIQLAGGPGEQFF
TRBV18,TRBD1,TRBJ1-1,NA,TGTGCCAGCTCACCGCCGGTTGGCCAGGGGGGACCTGAAGCTTTCTTT,CASSPPVGQGGPEAFF
TRBV6-5,NA,TRBJ1-1,few,TGTGCCAGCAGGGTAAAAGGGGGTTTGAGGACTGAAGCTTTCTTT,CASRVKGGLRTEAFF
TRBV5-4,TRBD2,TRBJ2-5,NA,TGTGCCAGCACCAGCGGGGGGGCAGATGAGACCCAGTACTTC,CASTSGGADETQYF
TRBV11-1,NA,TRBJ2-1,NA,TGTGCCAGCAGCTTAGGACAGTTCGACAATGAGCAGTTCTTC,CASSLGQFDNEQFF
TRBV3-1/TRBV3-2,NA,TRBJ2-3,NA,TGTGCCAGCAACCAAGGGGGAGGGGGAGATACGCAGTATTTT,CASNQGGGGDTQYF
TRBV7-5,NA,TRBJ2-2,NA,TGTGTCAGAAGCTTAAAGGGGCCAGGAACCGGGGAGCTGTTTTTT,CVRSLKGPGTGELFF
TRBV18,NA,TRBJ1-1,few,TGTGCCAGCAGGACAGACATGAACACTGAAGCTTTCTTT,CASRTDMNTEAFF
TRBV7-3,NA,TRBJ1-2,few,TGTGCCAGCAGCCCACAGGGAGGGCTTGGGTATGGCTACACCTTC,CASSPQGGLGYGYTF
TRBV7-7,NA,TRBJ2-7,NA,TGTGCCAGCAGCTCGTCGACAGGCTTGACCTACGAGCAGTACTTC,CASSSSTGLTYEQYF
TRBV12-5,TRBD2,TRBJ2-1,once,TGTGCTAGTGGGAGGACTAGCGGCAATGAGCAGTTCTTC,CASGRTSGNEQFF
TRBV21-1,NA,TRBJ1-1,NA,TGTGCCAGCACCATCAAATTAGCCCTCCAGTTTACTGAAGCTTTCTTT,CASTIKLALQFTEAFF
TRBV19,TRBD1,TRBJ2-1,NA,TGTGCCAGTAGTATCCGTGACAGGGGGGTCAATGAGCAGTTCTTC,CASSIRDRGVNEQFF
TRBV5-1,NA,TRBJ2-5,NA,TGCGCCAGCGGAGAGACAGTCCAAGAGACCCAGTACTTC,CASGETVQETQYF
TRBV3-1/TRBV3-2,NA,TRBJ1-5,NA,TGTGCCAGCAGCCCCCGCGCGGGCAATCAGCCCCAGCATTTT,CASSPRAGNQPQHF
TRBV2,NA,TRBJ2-7,NA,TGTGCCAGCAGGCTAGCCTATAACTCCTACGAGCAGTACTTC,CASRLAYNSYEQYF
TRBV2,NA,TRBJ1-5,NA,TGTGCCAGCAGTGACAGGCAGCGCAATCAGCCCCAGCATTTT,CASSDRQRNQPQHF
TRBV30,TRBD1,TRBJ1-5,NA,TGTGCCTGGAGTGCCGACAGGGGGGCTCTACATAGCAATCAGCCCCAGCATTTT,CAWSADRGALHSNQPQHF
TRBV7-9,TRBD1,TRBJ1-2,NA,TGTGCCAGCAGCGACGACAGGGCGAATGGCTACACCTTC,CASSDDRANGYTF
TRBV5-1,NA,TRBJ1-6,few,TGCGCCAGCAGCTTGGCCGGGTTATCACGGTCACCCCTCCACTTT,CASSLAGLSRSPLHF
TRBV18,NA,TRBJ1-4,NA,TGTGCCAGCTCACCTGACCGGACGGTGGAGGAACTGTTTTTT,CASSPDRTVEELFF
TRBV11-2,TRBD2,TRBJ2-7,NA,TGTGCCAGCAGCTTTCGACGGGTGGCTAGCGGTAGACACGAGCAGTACTTC,CASSFRRVASGRHEQYF
TRBV29-1,NA,TRBJ1-1,NA,TGCAGCGTTGGCGACAGGCCGAACACTGAAGCTTTCTTT,CSVGDRPNTEAFF